The source of this TCR beta chain is a study of cytotoxic CD8 clonotypes in ibrutinib-treated CLL. The wider study: Patients: more than nine relapsed/refractory, more than 14 treatment-naive, 17 to 18 IGHV unmutated.

TCRdb's table, derived via immunoSEQ multiplex PCR, lists solely in-frame clones and lacks some. The table has approximately 92,000 clones, roughly three quarters seen once. For this clone: Its specificity is not known.

The study, taken as a whole, reports: Clonality went up at the time of ibrutinib response, stayed stable in sustained remission, and later dropped back toward its baseline level at progression. With treatment, public clonotypes, which were uncommon, either contracted or remained stable. A difference in sampling times existed between sustained-remission and progressing patients.

This clonotype was obtained from a human donor with chronic lymphocytic leukemia. The material sequenced was PBMCs, taken after 24 months of ibrutinib treatment.

CDR3 amino acids: CASSLVSDSYNEQFF. CDR3 nucleotide sequence: TGTGCCAGCAGCTTAGTTTCCGACTCGTACAATGAGCAGTTCTTC. The rearrangement links TRBV7-2 to TRBJ2-1; D gene uncertain. This CDR3 has 15 residues. Trimming took off 1 base at V and 4 bases at J, with 11 bases between the two ends. Germline CDR1 SGHTA, CDR2 FQGNSA.